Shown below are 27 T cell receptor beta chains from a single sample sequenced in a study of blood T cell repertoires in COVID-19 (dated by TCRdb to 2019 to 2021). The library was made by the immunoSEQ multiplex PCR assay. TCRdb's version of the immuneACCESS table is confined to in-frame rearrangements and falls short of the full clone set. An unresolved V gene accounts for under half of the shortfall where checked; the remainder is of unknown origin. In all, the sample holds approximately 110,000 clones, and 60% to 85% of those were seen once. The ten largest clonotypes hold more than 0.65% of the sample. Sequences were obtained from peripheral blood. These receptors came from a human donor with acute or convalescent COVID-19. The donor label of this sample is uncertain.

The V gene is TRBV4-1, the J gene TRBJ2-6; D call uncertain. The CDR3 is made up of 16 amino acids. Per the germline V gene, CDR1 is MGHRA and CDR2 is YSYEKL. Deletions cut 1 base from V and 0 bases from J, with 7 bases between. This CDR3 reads CASSQAAVSGANVLTF. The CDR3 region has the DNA TGCGCCAGCAGCCAAGCTGCAGTCTCTGGGGCCAACGTCCTGACTTTC.

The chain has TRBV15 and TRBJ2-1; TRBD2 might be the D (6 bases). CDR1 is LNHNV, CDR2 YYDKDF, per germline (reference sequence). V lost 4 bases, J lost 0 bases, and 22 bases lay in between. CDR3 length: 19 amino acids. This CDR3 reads CATSTRSPRAGSSYNEQFF. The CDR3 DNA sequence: TGTGCCACCAGCACCAGATCCCCTAGGGCGGGGAGCTCCTACAATGAGCAGTTCTTC.

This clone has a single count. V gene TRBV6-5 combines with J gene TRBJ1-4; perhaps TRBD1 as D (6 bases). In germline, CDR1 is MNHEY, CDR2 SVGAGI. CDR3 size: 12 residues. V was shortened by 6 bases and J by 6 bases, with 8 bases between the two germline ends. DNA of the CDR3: TGTGCCAGCAGGCAGGGGTATGAAAAACTGTTTTTT. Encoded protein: CASRQGYEKLFF.

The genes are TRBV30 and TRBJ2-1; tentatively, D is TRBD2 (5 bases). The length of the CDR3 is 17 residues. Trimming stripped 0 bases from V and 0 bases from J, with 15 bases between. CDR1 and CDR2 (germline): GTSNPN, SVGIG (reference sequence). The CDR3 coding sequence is TGTGCCTGGAGTGTACGGGCGAGCGGCGTCTCCTACAATGAGCAGTTCTTC. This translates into CAWSVRASGVSYNEQFF.

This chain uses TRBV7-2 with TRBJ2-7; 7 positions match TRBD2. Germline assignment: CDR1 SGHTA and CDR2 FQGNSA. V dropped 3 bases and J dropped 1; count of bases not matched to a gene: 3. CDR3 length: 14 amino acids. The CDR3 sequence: CASSFREGSYEQYF. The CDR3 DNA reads TGTGCCAGCAGCTTCAGGGAGGGATCCTACGAGCAGTACTTC.

CDR3 loop: CAWSMRPDEQYF. The CDR3 DNA reads as TGTGCCTGGAGTATGCGTCCGGACGAGCAGTACTTC. The rearrangement uses TRBV30 and TRBJ2-7; D is undetermined. Germline assignment: CDR1 GTSNPN and CDR2 SVGIG (reference sequence). The CDR3 is 12 residues long. Trimming removed 2 bases from V and 5 bases from J, with 10 bases in between.

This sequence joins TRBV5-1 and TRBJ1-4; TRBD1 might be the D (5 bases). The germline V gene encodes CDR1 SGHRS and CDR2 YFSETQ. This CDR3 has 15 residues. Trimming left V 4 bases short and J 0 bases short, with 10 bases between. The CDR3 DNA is TGCGCCAGCAGCGCCTCAGGGCCAACTAATGAAAAACTGTTTTTT. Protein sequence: CASSASGPTNEKLFF.

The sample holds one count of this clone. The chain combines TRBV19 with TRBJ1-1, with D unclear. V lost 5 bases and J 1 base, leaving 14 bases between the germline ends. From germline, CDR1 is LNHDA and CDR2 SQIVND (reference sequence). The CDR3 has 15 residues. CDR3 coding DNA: TGTGCCAGTAGTTCGAGCCTGCTTGCGAACACTGAAGCTTTCTTT. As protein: CASSSSLLANTEAFF.

CDR3 DNA: TGTGCTAGTGGTTTGGGCCGGACAGGGGGCTATAATTCACCCCTCCACTTT. It is translated as CASGLGRTGGYNSPLHF. The chain has TRBV12-5 and TRBJ1-6; 10 nucleotides match TRBD1. Looked up from germline, CDR1 is LGHNT and CDR2 is FRNRAP. This CDR3 has 17 residues. V was clipped by 1 base and J by 3 bases; unmatched bases: 3.

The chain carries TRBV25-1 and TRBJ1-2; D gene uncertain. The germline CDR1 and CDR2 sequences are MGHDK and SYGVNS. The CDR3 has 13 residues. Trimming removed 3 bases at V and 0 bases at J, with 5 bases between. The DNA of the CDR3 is TGTGCCAGCAGTGAGGTAGCTAACTATGGCTACACCTTC. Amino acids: CASSEVANYGYTF.

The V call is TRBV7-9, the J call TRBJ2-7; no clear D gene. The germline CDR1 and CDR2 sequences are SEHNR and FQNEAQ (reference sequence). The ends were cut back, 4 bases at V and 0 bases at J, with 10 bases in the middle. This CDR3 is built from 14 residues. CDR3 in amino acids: CASSSSQFSYEQYF. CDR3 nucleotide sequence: TGTGCCAGCAGCTCCTCACAATTCTCCTACGAGCAGTACTTC.

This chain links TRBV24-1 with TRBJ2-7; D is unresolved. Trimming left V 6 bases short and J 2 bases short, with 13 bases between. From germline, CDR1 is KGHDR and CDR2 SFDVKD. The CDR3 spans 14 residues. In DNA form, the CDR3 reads TGTGCCACCAGTCGACTCCGGATTGCCTACGAGCAGTACGTC. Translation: CATSRLRIAYEQYV.

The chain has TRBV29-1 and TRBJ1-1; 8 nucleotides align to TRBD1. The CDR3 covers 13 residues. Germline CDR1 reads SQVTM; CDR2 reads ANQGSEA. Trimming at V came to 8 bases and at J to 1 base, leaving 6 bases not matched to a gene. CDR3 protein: CSILQGGNTEAFF. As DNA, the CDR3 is TGCAGCATACTACAGGGGGGGAACACTGAAGCTTTCTTT.

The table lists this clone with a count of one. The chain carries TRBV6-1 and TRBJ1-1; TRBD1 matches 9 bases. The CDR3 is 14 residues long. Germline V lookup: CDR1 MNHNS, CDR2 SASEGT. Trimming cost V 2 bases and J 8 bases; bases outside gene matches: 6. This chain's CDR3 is CASSEPRTGAEAFF. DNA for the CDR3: TGTGCCAGCAGTGAACCCAGGACAGGGGCGGAAGCTTTCTTT.

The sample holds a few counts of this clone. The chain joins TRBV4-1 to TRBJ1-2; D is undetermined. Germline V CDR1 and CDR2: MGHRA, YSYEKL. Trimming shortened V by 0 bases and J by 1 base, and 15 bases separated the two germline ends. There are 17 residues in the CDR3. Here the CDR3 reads CASSQDQAESFNYGYTF. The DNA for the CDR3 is TGCGCCAGCAGCCAAGATCAGGCAGAATCTTTTAACTATGGCTACACCTTC.

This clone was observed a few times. The CDR3 loop is CASSAFSTGQGLNTEAFF. CDR3 nucleotide sequence: TGTGCCAGCAGCGCCTTCTCAACGGGACAGGGCTTGAACACTGAAGCTTTCTTT. This rearrangement joins TRBV9 to TRBJ1-1; the match to TRBD1 covers 9 bases. The germline CDR1 and CDR2 sequences are SGDLS and YYNGEE. The CDR3 spans 18 residues. V shed 3 bases, J shed 0 bases, and the junction held 12 bases outside the gene matches. The variable domain in full, with the rest retrieved from reference TRBV9 and TRBJ1-1, is DSGVTQTPKHLITATGQRVTLRCSPRSGDLSVYWYQQSLDQGLQFLIQYYNGEERAKGNILERFSAQQFPDLHSELNLSSLELGDSALYFCASSAFSTGQGLNTEAFFGQGTRLTVV.

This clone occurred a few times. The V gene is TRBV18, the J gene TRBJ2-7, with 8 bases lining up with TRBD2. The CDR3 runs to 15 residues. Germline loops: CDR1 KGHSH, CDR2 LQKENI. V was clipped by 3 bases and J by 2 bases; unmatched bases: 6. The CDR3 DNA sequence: TGTGCCAGCTCACCCGGGGTAGCGGGGACCTACGAGCAGTACTTC. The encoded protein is CASSPGVAGTYEQYF. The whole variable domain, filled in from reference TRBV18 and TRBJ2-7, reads NAGVMQNPRHLVRRRGQEARLRCSPMKGHSHVYWYRQLPEEGLKFMVYLQKENIIDESGMPKERFSAEFPKEGPSILRIQQVVRGDSAAYFCASSPGVAGTYEQYFGPGTRLTVT.

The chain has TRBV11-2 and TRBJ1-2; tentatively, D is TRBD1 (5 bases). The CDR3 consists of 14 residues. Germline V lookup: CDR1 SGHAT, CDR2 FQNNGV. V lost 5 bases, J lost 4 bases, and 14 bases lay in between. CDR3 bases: TGTGCCAGCAGCGCCTTGGGGGGGATCTATGGCTACACCTTC. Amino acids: CASSALGGIYGYTF.

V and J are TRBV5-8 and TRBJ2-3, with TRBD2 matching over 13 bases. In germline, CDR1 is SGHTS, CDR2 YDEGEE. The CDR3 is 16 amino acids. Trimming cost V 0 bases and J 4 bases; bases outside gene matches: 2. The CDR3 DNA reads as TGTGCCAGCAGCTTGGAACTAGCGGGGGGGGCAGATACGCAGTATTTT. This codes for CASSLELAGGADTQYF.

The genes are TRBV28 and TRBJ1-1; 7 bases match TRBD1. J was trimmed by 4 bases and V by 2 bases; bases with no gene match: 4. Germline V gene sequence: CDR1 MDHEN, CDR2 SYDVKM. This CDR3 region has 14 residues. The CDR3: CASSLPQGFTEAFF. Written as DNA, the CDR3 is TGTGCCAGCAGTTTACCACAGGGGTTCACTGAAGCTTTCTTT.

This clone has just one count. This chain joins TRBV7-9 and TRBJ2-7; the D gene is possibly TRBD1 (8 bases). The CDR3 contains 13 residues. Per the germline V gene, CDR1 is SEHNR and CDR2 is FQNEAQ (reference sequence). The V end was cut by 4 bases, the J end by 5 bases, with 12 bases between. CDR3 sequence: CASSWTGRDEQYV. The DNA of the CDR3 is TGTGCCAGCAGCTGGACAGGGAGGGACGAGCAGTACGTC.

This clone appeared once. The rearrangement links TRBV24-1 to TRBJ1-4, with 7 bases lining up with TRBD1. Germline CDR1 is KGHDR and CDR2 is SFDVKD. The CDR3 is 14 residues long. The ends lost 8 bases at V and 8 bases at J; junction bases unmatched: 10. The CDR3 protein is CATIPDRRGEKLFF. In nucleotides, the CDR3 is TGTGCCACCATTCCGGACAGGCGGGGAGAAAAACTGTTTTTT.

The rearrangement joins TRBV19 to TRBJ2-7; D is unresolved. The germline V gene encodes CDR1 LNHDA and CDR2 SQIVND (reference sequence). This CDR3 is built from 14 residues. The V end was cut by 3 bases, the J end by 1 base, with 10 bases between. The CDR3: CASSIGRPSYEQYF. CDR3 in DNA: TGTGCCAGTAGTATCGGCAGGCCGTCCTACGAGCAGTACTTC. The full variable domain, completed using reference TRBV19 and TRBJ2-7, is DGGITQSPKYLFRKEGQNVTLSCEQNLNHDAMYWYRQDPGQGLRLIYYSQIVNDFQKGDIAEGYSVSREKKESFPLTVTSAQKNPTAFYLCASSIGRPSYEQYFGPGTRLTVT.

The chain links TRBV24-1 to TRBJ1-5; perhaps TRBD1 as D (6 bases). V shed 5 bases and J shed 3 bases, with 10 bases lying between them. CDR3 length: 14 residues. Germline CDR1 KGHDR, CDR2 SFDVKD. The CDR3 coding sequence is TGTGCCACCAGTGCCCAGGGGTTCAATCAGCCCCAGCATTTT. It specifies CATSAQGFNQPQHF.

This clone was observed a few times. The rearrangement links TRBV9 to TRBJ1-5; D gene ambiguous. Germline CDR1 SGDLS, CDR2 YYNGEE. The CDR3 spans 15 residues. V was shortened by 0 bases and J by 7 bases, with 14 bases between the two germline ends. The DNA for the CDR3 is TGTGCCAGCAGCGTAGATCCAGGATCGACACAGCCCCAGCATTTT. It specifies CASSVDPGSTQPQHF. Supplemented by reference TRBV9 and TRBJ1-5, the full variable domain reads DSGVTQTPKHLITATGQRVTLRCSPRSGDLSVYWYQQSLDQGLQFLIQYYNGEERAKGNILERFSAQQFPDLHSELNLSSLELGDSALYFCASSVDPGSTQPQHFGDGTRLSIL.

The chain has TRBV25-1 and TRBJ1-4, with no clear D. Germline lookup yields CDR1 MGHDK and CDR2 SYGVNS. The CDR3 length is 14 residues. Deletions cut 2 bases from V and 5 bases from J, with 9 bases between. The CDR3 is CASSEAGPNEKLFF. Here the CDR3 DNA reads TGTGCCAGCAGTGAAGCGGGCCCGAATGAAAAACTGTTTTTT.

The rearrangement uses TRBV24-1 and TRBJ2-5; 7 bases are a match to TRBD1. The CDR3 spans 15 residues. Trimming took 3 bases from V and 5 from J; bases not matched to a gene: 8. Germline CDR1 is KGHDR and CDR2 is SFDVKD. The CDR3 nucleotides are TGTGCCACCAGTGATCTACAGGGGAAGAGGGAGACCCAGTACTTC. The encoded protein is CATSDLQGKRETQYF.